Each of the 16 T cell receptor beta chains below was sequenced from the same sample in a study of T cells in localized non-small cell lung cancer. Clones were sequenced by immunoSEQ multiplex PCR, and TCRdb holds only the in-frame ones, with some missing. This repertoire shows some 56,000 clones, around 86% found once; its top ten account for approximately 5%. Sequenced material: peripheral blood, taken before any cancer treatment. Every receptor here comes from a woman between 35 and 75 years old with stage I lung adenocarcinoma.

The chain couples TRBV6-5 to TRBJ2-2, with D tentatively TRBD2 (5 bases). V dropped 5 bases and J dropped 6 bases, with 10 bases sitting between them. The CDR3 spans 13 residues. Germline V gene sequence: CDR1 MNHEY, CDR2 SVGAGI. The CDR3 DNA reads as TGTGCCAGCAGTCCGGGAAACTCCGGGGAGCTGTTTTTT. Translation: CASSPGNSGELFF.

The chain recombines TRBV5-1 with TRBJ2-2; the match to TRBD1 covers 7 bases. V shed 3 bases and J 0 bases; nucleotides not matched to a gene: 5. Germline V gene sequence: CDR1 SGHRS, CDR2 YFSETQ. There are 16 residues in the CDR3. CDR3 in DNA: TGCGCCAGCAGCTCGCGGACAGGAGCGAACACCGGGGAGCTGTTTTTT. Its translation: CASSSRTGANTGELFF.

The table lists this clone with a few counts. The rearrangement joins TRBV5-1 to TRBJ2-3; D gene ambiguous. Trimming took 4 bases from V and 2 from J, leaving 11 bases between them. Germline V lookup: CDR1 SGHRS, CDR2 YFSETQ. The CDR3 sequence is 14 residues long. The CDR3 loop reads CASSGGRITDTQYF. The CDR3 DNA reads TGCGCCAGCAGCGGTGGACGGATCACAGATACGCAGTATTTT.

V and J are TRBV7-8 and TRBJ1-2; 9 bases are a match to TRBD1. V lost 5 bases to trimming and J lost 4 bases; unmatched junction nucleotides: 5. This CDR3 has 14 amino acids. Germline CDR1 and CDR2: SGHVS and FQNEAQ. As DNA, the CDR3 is TGTGCCAGCAGCCTAGAGACAGGGGGCTATGGCTACACCTTC. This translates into CASSLETGGYGYTF.

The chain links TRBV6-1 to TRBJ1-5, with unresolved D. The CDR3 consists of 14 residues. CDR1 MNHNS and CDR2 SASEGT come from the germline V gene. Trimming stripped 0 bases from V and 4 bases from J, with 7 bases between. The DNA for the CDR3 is TGTGCCAGCAGTGAAGCAGAAGGGAATCAGCCCCAGCATTTT. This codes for CASSEAEGNQPQHF.

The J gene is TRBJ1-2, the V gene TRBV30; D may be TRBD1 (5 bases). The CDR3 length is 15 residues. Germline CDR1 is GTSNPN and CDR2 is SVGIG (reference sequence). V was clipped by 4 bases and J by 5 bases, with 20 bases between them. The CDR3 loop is CAWNSRGYRKYGYTF. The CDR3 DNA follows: TGTGCCTGGAATTCAAGGGGATATCGGAAATATGGCTACACCTTC.

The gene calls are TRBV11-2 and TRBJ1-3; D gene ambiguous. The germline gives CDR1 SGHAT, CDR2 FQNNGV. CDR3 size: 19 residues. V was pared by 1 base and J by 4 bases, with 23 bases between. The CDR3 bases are TGTGCCAGCAGCTTAGGTTCGTTCGGAGGGAGAACCTCCGGAAACACCATATATTTT. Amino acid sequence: CASSLGSFGGRTSGNTIYF.

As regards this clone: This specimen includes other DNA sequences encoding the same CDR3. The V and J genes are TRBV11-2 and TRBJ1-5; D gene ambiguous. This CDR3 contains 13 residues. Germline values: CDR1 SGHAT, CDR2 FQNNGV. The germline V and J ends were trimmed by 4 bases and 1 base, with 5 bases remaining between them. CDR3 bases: TGTGCCAGCAGCTCCCAAAGCAATCAGCCCCAGCATTTT. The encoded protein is CASSSQSNQPQHF.

The CDR3 nucleotides are TGTGCCATCAGTCACTCGGACAGGGAAGCTGAAGCTTTCTTT. Translating gives CAISHSDREAEAFF. The chain combines TRBV10-3 with TRBJ1-1; TRBD1 aligns across 8 bases. The CDR3 loop spans 14 amino acids. Trimming at V came to 5 bases and at J to 6 bases, leaving 8 bases not matched to a gene. Per the germline V gene, CDR1 is ENHRY and CDR2 is SYGVKD.

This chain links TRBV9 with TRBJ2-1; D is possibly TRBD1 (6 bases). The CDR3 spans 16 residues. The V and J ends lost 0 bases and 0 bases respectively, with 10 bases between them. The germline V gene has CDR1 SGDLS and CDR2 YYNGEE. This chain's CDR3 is CASSVGGGFSYNEQFF. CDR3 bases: TGTGCCAGCAGCGTAGGTGGGGGCTTCTCCTACAATGAGCAGTTCTTC.

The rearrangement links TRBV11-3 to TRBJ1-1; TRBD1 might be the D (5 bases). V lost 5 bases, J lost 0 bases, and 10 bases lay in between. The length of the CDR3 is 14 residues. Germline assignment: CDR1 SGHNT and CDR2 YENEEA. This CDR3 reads CASSLTRVNTEAFF. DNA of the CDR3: TGTGCCAGCAGCCTAACCAGGGTGAACACTGAAGCTTTCTTT. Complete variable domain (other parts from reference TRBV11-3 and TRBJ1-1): EAGVVQSPRYKIIEKKQPVAFWCNPISGHNTLYWYLQNLGQGPELLIRYENEEAVDDSQLPKDRFSAERLKGVDSTLKIQPAELGDSAVYLCASSLTRVNTEAFFGQGTRLTVV.

The CDR3 is CASRDRQGGYNEQFF. The CDR3 region has the DNA TGTGCCAGTAGGGACCGACAGGGTGGTTACAATGAGCAGTTCTTC. The rearrangement links TRBV19 to TRBJ2-1, with 7 bases that match TRBD1. The ends lost 6 bases at V and 4 bases at J; junction bases unmatched: 9. This CDR3 has 15 amino acids. CDR1 and CDR2 (germline): LNHDA, SQIVND (reference sequence). Drawing the rest from reference TRBV19 and TRBJ2-1, the complete variable domain is DGGITQSPKYLFRKEGQNVTLSCEQNLNHDAMYWYRQDPGQGLRLIYYSQIVNDFQKGDIAEGYSVSREKKESFPLTVTSAQKNPTAFYLCASRDRQGGYNEQFFGPGTRLTVL.

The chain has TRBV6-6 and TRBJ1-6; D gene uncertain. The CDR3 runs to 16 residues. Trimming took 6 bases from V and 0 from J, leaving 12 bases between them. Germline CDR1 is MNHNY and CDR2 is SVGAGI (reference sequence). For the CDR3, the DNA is TGTGCCAGCAGCCCCGGACGCAGCTCCTATAATTCACCCCTCCACTTT. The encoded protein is CASSPGRSSYNSPLHF.

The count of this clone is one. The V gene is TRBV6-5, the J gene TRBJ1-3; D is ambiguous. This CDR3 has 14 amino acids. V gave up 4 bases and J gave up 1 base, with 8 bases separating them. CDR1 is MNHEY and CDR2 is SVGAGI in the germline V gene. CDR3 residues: CASSSTRSGNTIYF. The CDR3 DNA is TGTGCCAGCAGTTCGACCCGTTCTGGAAACACCATATATTTT.

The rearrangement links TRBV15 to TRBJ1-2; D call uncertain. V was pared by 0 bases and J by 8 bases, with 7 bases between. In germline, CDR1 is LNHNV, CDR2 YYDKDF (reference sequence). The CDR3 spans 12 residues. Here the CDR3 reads CATSRDRRGYTF. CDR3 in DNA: TGTGCCACCAGCAGAGATAGAAGGGGCTACACCTTC.

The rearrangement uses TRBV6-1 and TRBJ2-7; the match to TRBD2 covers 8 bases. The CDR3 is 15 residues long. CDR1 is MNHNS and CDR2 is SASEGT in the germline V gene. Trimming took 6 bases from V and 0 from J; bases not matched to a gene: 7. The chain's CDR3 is CASRSKRGSSYEQYF. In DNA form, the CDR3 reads TGTGCCAGCAGGTCTAAGCGGGGGAGCTCCTACGAGCAGTACTTC.